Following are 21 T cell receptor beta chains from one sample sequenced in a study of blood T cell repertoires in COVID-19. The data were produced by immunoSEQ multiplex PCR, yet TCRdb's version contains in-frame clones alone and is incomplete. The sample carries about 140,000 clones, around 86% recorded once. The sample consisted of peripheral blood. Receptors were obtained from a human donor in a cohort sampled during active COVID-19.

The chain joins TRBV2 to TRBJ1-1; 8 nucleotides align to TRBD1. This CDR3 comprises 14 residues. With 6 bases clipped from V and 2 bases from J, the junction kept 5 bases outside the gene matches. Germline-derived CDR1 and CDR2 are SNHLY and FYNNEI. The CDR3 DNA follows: TGTGCCAGCAGCCCACAGGGGGACAACACTGAAGCTTTCTTT. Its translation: CASSPQGDNTEAFF. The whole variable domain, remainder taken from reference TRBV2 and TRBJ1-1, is EPEVTQTPSHQVTQMGQEVILRCVPISNHLYFYWYRQILGQKVEFLVSFYNNEISEKSEIFDDQFSVERPDGSNFTLKIRSTKLEDSAMYFCASSPQGDNTEAFFGQGTRLTVV.

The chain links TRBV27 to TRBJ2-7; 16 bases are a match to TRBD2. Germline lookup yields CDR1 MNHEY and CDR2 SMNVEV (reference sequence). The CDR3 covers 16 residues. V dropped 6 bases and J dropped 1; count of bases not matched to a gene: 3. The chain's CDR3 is CASSPGLAGGSYEQYF. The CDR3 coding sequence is TGTGCCAGCAGCCCGGGACTAGCGGGGGGGTCCTACGAGCAGTACTTC.

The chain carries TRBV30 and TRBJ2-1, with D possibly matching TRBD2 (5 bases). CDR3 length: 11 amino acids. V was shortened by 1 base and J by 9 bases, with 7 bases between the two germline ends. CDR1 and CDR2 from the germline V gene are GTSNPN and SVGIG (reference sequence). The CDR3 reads CAWSDLAEQFF. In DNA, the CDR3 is TGTGCCTGGAGTGATCTAGCTGAGCAGTTCTTC.

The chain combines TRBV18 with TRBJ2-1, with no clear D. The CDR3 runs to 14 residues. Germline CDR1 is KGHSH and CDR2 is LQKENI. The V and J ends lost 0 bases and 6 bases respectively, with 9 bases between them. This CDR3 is CASSPPVRSNEQFF. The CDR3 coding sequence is TGTGCCAGCTCACCACCCGTACGGTCCAATGAGCAGTTCTTC.

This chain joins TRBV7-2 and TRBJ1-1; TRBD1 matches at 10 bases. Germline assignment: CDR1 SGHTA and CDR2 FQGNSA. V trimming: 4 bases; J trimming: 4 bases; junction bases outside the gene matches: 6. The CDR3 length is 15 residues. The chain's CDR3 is CASSYDRGPGTEAFF. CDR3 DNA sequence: TGTGCCAGCAGCTACGACAGGGGGCCCGGCACTGAAGCTTTCTTT.

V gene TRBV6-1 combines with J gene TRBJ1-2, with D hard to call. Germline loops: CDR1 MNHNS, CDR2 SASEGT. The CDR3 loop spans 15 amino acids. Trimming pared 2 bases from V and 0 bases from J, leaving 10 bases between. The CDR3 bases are TGTGCCAGCAGTGAATACCGCTTAGCTAACTATGGCTACACCTTC. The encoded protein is CASSEYRLANYGYTF.

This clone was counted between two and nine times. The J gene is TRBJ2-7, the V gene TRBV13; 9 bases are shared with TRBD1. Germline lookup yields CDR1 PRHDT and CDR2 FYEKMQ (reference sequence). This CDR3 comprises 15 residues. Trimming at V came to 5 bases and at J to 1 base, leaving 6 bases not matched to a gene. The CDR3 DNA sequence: TGTGCCAGCAGCCAGGGGGGGACAGGGTCCTACGAGCAGTACTTC. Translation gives CASSQGGTGSYEQYF.

CDR3 coding DNA: TGTGCCAGCAGCTTGAGTCTAGCGGGGCAAGAGACCCAGTACTTC. Its translation: CASSLSLAGQETQYF. V gene TRBV5-6 combines with J gene TRBJ2-5; TRBD2 matches 9 bases. CDR3 length: 15 residues. Germline loops: CDR1 SGHDT, CDR2 YYEEEE. V lost 1 base and J lost 2; bases outside the gene matches: 3.

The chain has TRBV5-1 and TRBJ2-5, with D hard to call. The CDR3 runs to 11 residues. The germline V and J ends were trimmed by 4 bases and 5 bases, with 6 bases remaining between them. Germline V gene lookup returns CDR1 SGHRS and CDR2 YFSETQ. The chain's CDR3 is CASSLVETQYF. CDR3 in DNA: TGCGCCAGCAGCCTAGTGGAGACCCAGTACTTC.

CDR3 sequence reads: CASSRQGRNTEAFF. In nucleotides, the CDR3 is TGTGCCAGCAGCCGACAGGGAAGGAACACTGAAGCTTTCTTT. V usage is TRBV3-1 (or the pseudogene TRBV3-2) and J usage is TRBJ1-1, with TRBD1 identical over 7 bases. Germline V gene sequence: CDR1 LGHDT, CDR2 YNNKEL (reference sequence). The CDR3 consists of 14 residues. V dropped 4 bases and J dropped 1; count of bases not matched to a gene: 3.

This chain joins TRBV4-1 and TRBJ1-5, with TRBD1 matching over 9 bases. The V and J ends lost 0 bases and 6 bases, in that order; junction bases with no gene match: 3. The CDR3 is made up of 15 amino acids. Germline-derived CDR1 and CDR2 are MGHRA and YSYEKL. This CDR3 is CASSQENRGLQPQHF. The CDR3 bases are TGCGCCAGCAGCCAAGAAAACAGGGGGCTTCAGCCCCAGCATTTT.

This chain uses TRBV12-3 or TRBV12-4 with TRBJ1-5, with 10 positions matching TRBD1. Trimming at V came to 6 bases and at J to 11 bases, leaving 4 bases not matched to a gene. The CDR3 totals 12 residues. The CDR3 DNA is TGTGCCAGCAGCCCAGGACAGGGGGCCCAGCATTTT. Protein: CASSPGQGAQHF.

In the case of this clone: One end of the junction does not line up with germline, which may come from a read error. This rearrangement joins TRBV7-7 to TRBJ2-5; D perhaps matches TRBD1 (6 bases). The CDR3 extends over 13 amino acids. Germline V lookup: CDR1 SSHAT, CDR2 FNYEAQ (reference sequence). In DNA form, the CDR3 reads TGTGCTAGCAGCTTGAGCAGGGGAGAGACCCAGTACTTC. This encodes CASSLSRGETQYF.

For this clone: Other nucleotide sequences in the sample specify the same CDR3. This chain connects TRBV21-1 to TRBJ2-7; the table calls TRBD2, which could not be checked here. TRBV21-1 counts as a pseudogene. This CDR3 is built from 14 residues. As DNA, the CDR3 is TGTGCCAGCAGCAATTTAGGCGGGGCCCACGAGCAGTACTTT. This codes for CASSNLGGAHEQYF.

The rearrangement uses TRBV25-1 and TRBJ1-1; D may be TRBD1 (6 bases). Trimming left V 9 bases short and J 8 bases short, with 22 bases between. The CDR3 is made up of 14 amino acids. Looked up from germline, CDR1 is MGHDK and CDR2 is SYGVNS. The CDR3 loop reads CARKPSGTPEEAFF. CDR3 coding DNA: TGTGCCAGGAAACCTTCCGGGACACCGGAGGAAGCTTTCTTT.

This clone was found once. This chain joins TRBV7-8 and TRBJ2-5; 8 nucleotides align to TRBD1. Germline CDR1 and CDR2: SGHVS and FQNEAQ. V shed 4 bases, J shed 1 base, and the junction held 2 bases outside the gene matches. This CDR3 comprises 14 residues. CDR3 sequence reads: CASSSGQGQETQYF. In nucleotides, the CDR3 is TGTGCCAGCAGCTCCGGACAGGGCCAAGAGACCCAGTACTTC.

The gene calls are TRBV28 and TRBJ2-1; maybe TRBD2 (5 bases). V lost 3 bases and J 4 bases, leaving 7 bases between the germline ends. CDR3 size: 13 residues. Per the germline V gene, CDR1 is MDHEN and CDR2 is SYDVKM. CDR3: CASSLGGYNEQFF. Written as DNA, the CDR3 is TGTGCCAGCAGTTTGGGCGGGTACAATGAGCAGTTCTTC.

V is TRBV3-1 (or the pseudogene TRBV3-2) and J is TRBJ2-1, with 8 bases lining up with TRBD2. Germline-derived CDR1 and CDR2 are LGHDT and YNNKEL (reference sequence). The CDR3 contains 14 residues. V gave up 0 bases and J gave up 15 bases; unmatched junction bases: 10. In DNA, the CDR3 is TGTGCCAGCAGCCAAGAACAGCGGGGGAGGCGGATGTTCTTC. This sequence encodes CASSQEQRGRRMFF.

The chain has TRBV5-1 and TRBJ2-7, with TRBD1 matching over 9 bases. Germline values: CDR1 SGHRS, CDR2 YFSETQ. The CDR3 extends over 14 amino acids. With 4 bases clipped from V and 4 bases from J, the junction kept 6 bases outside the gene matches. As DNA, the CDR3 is TGCGCCAGCAGCAAACAGGACAGGGGATACGAGCAGTACTTC. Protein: CASSKQDRGYEQYF.

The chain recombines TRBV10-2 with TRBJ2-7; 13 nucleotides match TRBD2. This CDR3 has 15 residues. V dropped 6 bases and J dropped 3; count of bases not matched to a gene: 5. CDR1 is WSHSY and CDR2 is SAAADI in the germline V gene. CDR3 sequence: CASREGLAGYYEQYF. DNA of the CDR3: TGCGCCAGCAGGGAGGGACTAGCGGGGTACTACGAGCAGTACTTC.

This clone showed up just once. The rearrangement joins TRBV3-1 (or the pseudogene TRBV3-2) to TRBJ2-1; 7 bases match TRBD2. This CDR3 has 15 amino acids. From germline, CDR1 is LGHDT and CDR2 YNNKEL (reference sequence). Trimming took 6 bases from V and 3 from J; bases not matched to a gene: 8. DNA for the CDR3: TGTGCCAGCAGTCTAGCGGCGACGAACTACAATGAGCAGTTCTTC. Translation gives CASSLAATNYNEQFF.